This T cell receptor (beta chain) was recorded in a study of beta chain features in type 1 diabetes. This CDR3 contains 17 residues. The germline V gene encodes CDR1 LNHDA and CDR2 SQIVND (reference sequence). The V end lost 7 bases, the J end lost 2 bases, and 23 bases lay between the germline ends. The authors reverse transcribed all of the isolated RNA, so sequencing captured expressed TCRB transcripts. Sequencing used immunoSEQ multiplex PCR; TCRdb keeps in-frame clones, though not all of them. The sample includes 300,000 to 350,000 clones, approximately 15% of them seen just once. The rearrangement uses TRBV19 and TRBJ1-2, with D unresolved. The sequence was obtained from a man aged 25-45 years in good health. The sequenced material came from central memory CD4+ T cells from blood. CDR3 loop: CASIAFGLEGRNYGYTF. The CDR3 coding sequence is TGTGCCAGTATTGCGTTTGGCCTTGAGGGCAGAAACTATGGCTACACCTTC.